The clone carrying this TCR beta chain appeared a single time. The CDR3 runs 14 residues. The germline V and J ends were trimmed by 0 bases and 3 bases, with 8 bases remaining between them. Looked up from germline, CDR1 is SGHNT and CDR2 is YYREEE (reference sequence). Primers included in the PCR were 60 Vbeta and 13 Jbeta primers. Clones were read by immunoSEQ multiplex PCR, and TCRdb kept only the in-frame ones, dropping some. The table records 150,000 to 180,000 clones, 80% of them present only once. The record originates from a study of cytomegalovirus exposure and HLA in healthy donors. Sequencing used PBMCs. V gene TRBV5-4 combines with J gene TRBJ2-3; D may be TRBD2 (6 bases). The sequence was collected from a middle-aged woman in good health and CMV-seropositive. The CDR3 nucleotides read TGTGCCAGCAGCTTGGGTGGGGGGACAGATACGCAGTATTTT. It encodes CASSLGGGTDTQYF. Full variable domain (rest looked up from reference TRBV5-4 and TRBJ2-3): ETGVTQSPTHLIKTRGQQVTLRCSSQSGHNTVSWYQQALGQGPQFIFQYYREEENGRGNFPPRFSGLQFPNYSSELNVNALELDDSALYLCASSLGGGTDTQYFGPGTRLTVL.